A selection of T cell receptor beta chains follows, all from one sample in a study of OX40 agonist ivuxolimab in advanced cancers. Clones were sequenced by immunoSEQ multiplex PCR, and TCRdb holds only the in-frame ones, with some missing. The sample shows approximately 26,000 clones, more than 70% of them seen only once. Sequenced here: CD4+ or CD8+ T cells sorted from blood, sampled in a trial of the OX40 agonist ivuxolimab. All receptors derive from an adult with an advanced solid tumor such as melanoma, head and neck, liver or kidney cancer. Each CDR3 is given with its conserved first and last residue. The D gene is left open where the match is weak. Some rows mark clone size as missing; the rest say once, few, many or name a class of expanded clone.

j_call v_call clone_size d_call cdr3_aa cdr3_nt
TRBJ1-2 TRBV28 NA TRBD1 CASSLPGTGGAESYGYTF TGTGCCAGCAGTTTACCAGGGACAGGGGGCGCGGAAAGCTATGGCTACACCTTC
TRBJ1-6 TRBV18 NA TRBD1 CASSPPYGTGHSPLHF TGTGCCAGCTCACCACCGTACGGGACAGGCCATTCACCCCTCCACTTT
TRBJ2-7 TRBV6-5 NA TRBD1 CASSHPTGSSYEQYF TGTGCCAGCAGTCACCCGACAGGGAGCTCCTACGAGCAGTACTTC
TRBJ2-1 TRBV5-1 NA NA CASSLTGIPYNEQFF TGCGCCAGCAGCTTGACAGGGATCCCCTACAATGAGCAGTTCTTC
TRBJ2-3 TRBV6-1 NA NA CASISWYTQYF TGTGCCAGCATTTCGTGGTATACGCAGTATTTT
TRBJ2-7 TRBV11-3 NA NA CASSFSDGHEQYF TGTGCCAGCAGCTTTTCGGATGGCCACGAGCAGTACTTC
TRBJ1-1 TRBV29-1 NA TRBD1 CSVERTGDMNTEAFF TGCAGCGTTGAACGCACAGGGGACATGAACACTGAAGCTTTCTTT
TRBJ2-1 TRBV4-1 NA NA CASSQAVGGGSSYNEQFF TGCGCCAGCAGCCAAGCAGTCGGGGGAGGCTCCTCCTACAATGAGCAGTTCTTC
TRBJ2-1 TRBV9 once TRBD2 CASSVGGSSQFF TGTGCCAGCAGCGTAGGCGGGAGCTCACAGTTCTTC
TRBJ2-7 TRBV9 NA NA CASSQDGYEQYF TGTGCCAGCAGTCAAGACGGCTACGAGCAGTACTTC
TRBJ1-3 TRBV4-1 NA TRBD1 CASSQRQGSGNTIYF TGCGCCAGCAGCCAAAGACAGGGCTCGGGAAACACCATATATTTT
TRBJ1-2 TRBV7-5 NA NA CARSSRRIGVCGYTF TGTGCCAGAAGCTCTCGCCGGATCGGAGTGTGTGGCTACACCTTC
TRBJ1-3 TRBV5-6 NA NA CASSFGNTIYF TGTGCCAGCAGCTTTGGAAACACCATATATTTT
TRBJ2-2 TRBV10-2 NA TRBD1 CASSEAGTGPGELFF TGCGCCAGCAGTGAAGCCGGGACAGGGCCCGGGGAGCTGTTTTTT
TRBJ1-1 TRBV19 NA NA CASSMFQGGTEAFF TGTGCCAGTAGTATGTTCCAGGGTGGGACTGAAGCTTTCTTT
TRBJ2-4 TRBV4-2 NA NA CASSQEPGQSLAKNIQYF TGTGCCAGCAGCCAAGAGCCCGGACAGAGCCTAGCCAAAAACATTCAGTACTTC
TRBJ2-2 TRBV25-1 NA TRBD2 CASSDTRGTGELFF TGTGCCAGCAGTGATACGCGGGGGACCGGGGAGCTGTTTTTT
TRBJ1-5 TRBV10-3 NA NA CAISDSYYSNQPQHF TGTGCCATCAGCGACAGCTATTATAGCAATCAGCCCCAGCATTTT
TRBJ2-7 TRBV19 NA TRBD1 CASNPGGSYEQYF TGTGCCAGTAACCCAGGGGGAAGTTACGAGCAGTACTTC
TRBJ2-3 TRBV27 NA NA CASSSLSLADTQYF TGTGCCAGCAGTTCACTCTCATTAGCAGATACGCAGTATTTT
TRBJ1-1 TRBV19 once NA CASGAGGENTEAFF TGTGCCAGTGGGGCGGGGGGAGAGAACACTGAAGCTTTCTTT
TRBJ2-3 TRBV5-1 NA NA CASSLHTDTQYF TGCGCCAGCAGCCTACACACAGATACGCAGTATTTT
TRBJ2-1 TRBV27 NA NA CATLLGGNEQFF TGTGCCACCCTGTTGGGGGGAAATGAGCAGTTCTTC
TRBJ2-7 TRBV28 NA NA CASSFRGTLHEQYF TGTGCCAGCAGTTTTCGGGGTACGCTACACGAGCAGTACTTC
TRBJ1-1 TRBV2 NA NA CASSPGDGTEAFF TGTGCCAGCAGTCCAGGGGATGGAACTGAAGCTTTCTTT
TRBJ2-1 TRBV14 NA NA CASSQDWGPRGQFF TGTGCCAGCAGCCAAGATTGGGGACCTAGGGGGCAGTTCTTC
TRBJ2-2 TRBV7-9 NA NA CASSLGPADGELFF TGTGCCAGCAGCTTAGGACCTGCGGACGGGGAGCTGTTTTTT
TRBJ2-7 TRBV27 NA TRBD2 CASSWTGGEQYF TGTGCCAGCAGTTGGACGGGGGGCGAGCAGTACTTC
TRBJ1-4 TRBV4-3 NA NA CASSQVGFNEKLFF TGCGCCAGCAGCCAAGTGGGGTTTAATGAAAAACTGTTTTTT
TRBJ2-7 TRBV6-5 NA NA CASRRRGLLYEQYF TGTGCCAGCAGGAGACGTGGACTACTCTACGAGCAGTACTTC
TRBJ2-6 TRBV7-9 few NA CASRPAGYGANVLTF TGTGCCAGCAGACCCGCGGGATACGGGGCCAACGTCCTGACTTTC
TRBJ1-1 TRBV5-6 few NA CASSFMNTEAFF TGTGCCAGCAGCTTTATGAACACTGAAGCTTTCTTT